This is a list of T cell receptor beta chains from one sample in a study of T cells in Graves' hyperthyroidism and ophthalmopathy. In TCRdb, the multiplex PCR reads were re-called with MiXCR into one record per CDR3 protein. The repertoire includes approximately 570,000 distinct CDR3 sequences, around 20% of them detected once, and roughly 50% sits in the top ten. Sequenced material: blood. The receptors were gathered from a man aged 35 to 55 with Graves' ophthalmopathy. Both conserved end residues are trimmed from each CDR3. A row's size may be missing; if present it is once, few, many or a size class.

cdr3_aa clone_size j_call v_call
ASSPPGTNYEQY - TRBJ2-7 TRBV18
ASSLNPGTSKGGELF - TRBJ2-2 TRBV5-1
AWSRGSLENIQY - TRBJ2-4 TRBV30
ASFGQINIQNTGELF few TRBJ2-2 TRBV18
SATAGTGRFPMNTEAF many TRBJ1-1 TRBV20-1
ASSFGWGRVSPTEAF few TRBJ1-1 TRBV7-3
ASRVGGGYNEQF many TRBJ2-1 TRBV12-3/TRBV12-4
ASSQRRGHGTDTQY few TRBJ2-3 TRBV3-1
ASSYRLNTEAF - TRBJ1-1 TRBV6-1
ASSSGRNYEQY many TRBJ2-7 TRBV7-2
ASSLSGRSTDTQY many TRBJ2-3 TRBV11-3
ASSSRGAPLDYEQY many TRBJ2-7 TRBV11-1
ASSPIRGVDPNLENTEAF once TRBJ1-1 TRBV18
ASSIRESTEQY - TRBJ2-7 TRBV27
ASSLRGSPSPLH few TRBJ1-6 TRBV27
ASSPFNNEQF - TRBJ2-1 TRBV7-8
ATSVPYQETQY many TRBJ2-5 TRBV24-1
ASSLVGQGAPLGTGELF few TRBJ2-2 TRBV5-1